A single sample is the source of the 21 T cell receptor beta chains below, sequenced in a study of Tregs in tolerant kidney transplant recipients. Data came from immunoSEQ multiplex PCR; TCRdb stores just in-frame clones and leaves some out. The sample records hundreds of thousands of clones, roughly four fifths being singletons. Sequencing was done on a sample of CD4+ T cells from blood. These TCRs come from a human donor in good health.

This rearrangement joins TRBV29-1 to TRBJ1-5; a possible D gene is TRBD1 (5 bases). The CDR3 length is 14 residues. Germline V lookup: CDR1 SQVTM, CDR2 ANQGSEA. Deletions cut 5 bases from V and 2 bases from J, with 13 bases between. The CDR3 loop is CSVSGGRGNQPQHF. DNA for the CDR3: TGCAGCGTTAGCGGGGGAAGGGGCAATCAGCCCCAGCATTTT.

V and J are TRBV6-1 and TRBJ2-1; 8 positions match TRBD2. CDR1 and CDR2 from the germline V gene are MNHNS and SASEGT. This CDR3 spans 15 amino acids. Unmatched junction bases numbered 9, after V lost 2 bases and J lost 9 bases. The CDR3 DNA reads as TGTGCCAGCAGTGAAAATAGCGGGGCCCCAAGTGAGCAGTTCTTC. Translating gives CASSENSGAPSEQFF.

This chain connects TRBV19 to TRBJ1-4; D not certain. V lost 5 bases and J 7 bases, leaving 8 bases between the germline ends. Germline V gene data show CDR1 as LNHDA and CDR2 as SQIVND (reference sequence). The CDR3 totals 12 residues. Here the CDR3 reads CASSQGREKLFF. CDR3 in DNA: TGTGCCAGTAGTCAAGGTCGTGAAAAACTGTTTTTT.

CDR3 bases: TGTGCCAGCAGCCCCAGACTAGCGGGGGGGACAGGGGAGCTGTTTTTT. This codes for CASSPRLAGGTGELFF. The rearrangement uses TRBV7-2 and TRBJ2-2; the match to TRBD2 covers 14 bases. Germline CDR1 is SGHTA and CDR2 is FQGNSA. The J segment lost 8 bases and the V segment lost 5 bases, leaving 7 bases of the junction unmatched. The CDR3 runs to 16 residues.

Concerning this clone: Compared with germline, one end of the junction differs, possibly owing to a read error. The gene calls are TRBV18 and TRBJ2-2; perhaps TRBD2 as D (5 bases). The CDR3 has 12 amino acids. From germline, CDR1 is KGHSH and CDR2 LQKENI. This CDR3 is CASSRITGELLF. The CDR3, as DNA: TGTGCCAGCTCACGGATCACCGGGGAGCTGCTTTTT.

The chain couples TRBV2 to TRBJ1-5; 8 bases line up with TRBD1. After removal of 6 bases from V and 3 bases from J, the junction contained 7 bases not matched to a gene. The CDR3 extends over 15 amino acids. The germline V gene encodes CDR1 SNHLY and CDR2 FYNNEI. The CDR3 sequence is CASRAQTGVNQPQHF. The CDR3 DNA is TGTGCCAGCAGAGCTCAGACAGGGGTCAATCAGCCCCAGCATTTT.

This clone has a single count. The chain is built from TRBV5-4 and TRBJ1-1, with 9 positions matching TRBD1. CDR1 is SGHNT and CDR2 is YYREEE in the germline V gene (reference sequence). This CDR3 comprises 15 residues. Trimming at V came to 4 bases and at J to 5 bases, leaving 9 bases not matched to a gene. CDR3 nucleotide sequence: TGTGCCAGCAGCGGCGACAGGGGGGGTGGAACTGAAGCTTTCTTT. The encoded protein is CASSGDRGGGTEAFF.

This clone appeared a single time. The J gene is TRBJ2-2, the V gene TRBV7-9; 10 bases agree with TRBD2. This CDR3 contains 17 residues. J lost 7 bases, V lost 2 bases, and 10 bases had no gene match. The germline V gene has CDR1 SEHNR and CDR2 FQNEAQ (reference sequence). CDR3: CASSLFSSGRGIGELFF. DNA of the CDR3: TGTGCCAGCAGCTTATTCTCTAGCGGGAGAGGTATCGGGGAGCTGTTTTTT.

The CDR3 here is CASSLNETGGGNEQFF. The CDR3 DNA is TGTGCCAGCAGCTTGAACGAAACAGGCGGGGGCAATGAGCAGTTCTTC. J is TRBJ2-1 and V is TRBV5-5; TRBD2 agrees at 7 bases. Germline-derived CDR1 and CDR2 are SGHKS and YYEKEE (reference sequence). Germline trimming cut 1 base from V and 6 bases from J; bases unmatched to any gene: 10. The CDR3 covers 16 residues.

The chain combines TRBV11-2 with TRBJ2-7; 7 positions agree with TRBD1. Germline values: CDR1 SGHAT, CDR2 FQNNGV. Unmatched junction bases numbered 7, after V lost 5 bases and J lost 6 bases. This CDR3 region has 13 residues. The CDR3 DNA reads TGTGCCAGCAGCGCCAGACAGGGTTTCGAGCAGTACTTC. Translation gives CASSARQGFEQYF.

The gene calls are TRBV13 and TRBJ2-1; D not resolved. V was cut by 2 bases and J by 0 bases, with 5 bases left in between. This CDR3 spans 14 amino acids. Germline assignment: CDR1 PRHDT and CDR2 FYEKMQ (reference sequence). The CDR3 here is CASSLFSSYNEQFF. In DNA, the CDR3 is TGTGCCAGCAGCTTATTTTCCTCCTACAATGAGCAGTTCTTC.

The J gene is TRBJ1-2, the V gene TRBV2, with 7 positions matching TRBD1. Germline assignment: CDR1 SNHLY and CDR2 FYNNEI. This CDR3 is 16 amino acids long. V lost 10 bases to trimming and J lost 1 base; unmatched junction nucleotides: 15. CDR3 sequence: CAKQEGTASLNYGYTF. The DNA of the CDR3 is TGTGCCAAACAGGAAGGGACAGCCAGCCTTAACTATGGCTACACCTTC.

This clone appeared a single time. Other DNA variants within this sample encode the same CDR3. The J gene is TRBJ2-2, the V gene TRBV19, with 8 bases matching TRBD1. Germline CDR1 is LNHDA and CDR2 is SQIVND (reference sequence). Trimming took 0 bases from V and 7 from J; bases not matched to a gene: 4. The CDR3 spans 15 residues. CDR3 sequence (DNA): TGTGCCAGTAGTATAGACAGGGGGCCGGGCGGGGAGCTGTTTTTT. This gives the protein CASSIDRGPGGELFF.

The CDR3 loop is CAWSLAGGPYEQYF. CDR3 DNA sequence: TGTGCCTGGAGTCTCGCGGGAGGTCCTTACGAGCAGTACTTC. This rearrangement joins TRBV30 to TRBJ2-7; 8 bases are shared with TRBD2. The CDR3 is 14 amino acids. Trimming removed 2 bases from V and 4 bases from J; junction bases left unmatched: 7. CDR1 is GTSNPN and CDR2 is SVGIG in the germline V gene (reference sequence).

This clone was seen once. The rearrangement joins TRBV2 to TRBJ2-6; no definite D call. V lost 2 bases and J lost 3, with 8 bases in between. Germline-derived CDR1 and CDR2 are SNHLY and FYNNEI. CDR3 size: 15 residues. CDR3 in DNA: TGTGCCAGCAGTGAAAGAAGAAGTGGGGCCAACGTCCTGACTTTC. It yields the protein CASSERRSGANVLTF.

The CDR3 bases are TGTGCCAGCAGCTTGCGGGGTGAGGGAGAAAAACTGTTTTTT. Translated: CASSLRGEGEKLFF. This chain connects TRBV13 to TRBJ1-4; D gene uncertain. CDR1 PRHDT and CDR2 FYEKMQ come from the germline V gene (reference sequence). The V end was cut by 3 bases, the J end by 8 bases, with 13 bases between. The CDR3 length is 14 residues.

The chain combines TRBV6-6 with TRBJ2-5; 7 bases are a match to TRBD2. The V segment lost 0 bases and the J segment 7 bases; nucleotides outside the gene matches: 11. CDR3 length: 16 residues. CDR1 and CDR2 from the germline V gene are MNHNY and SVGAGI (reference sequence). This chain's CDR3 is CASSYSTGRGRGTQYF. DNA for the CDR3: TGTGCCAGCAGTTACTCGACGGGGAGGGGTAGGGGGACCCAGTACTTC.

There are a few counts of this clone. V is TRBV7-9 and J is TRBJ2-3; TRBD2 matches 8 bases. CDR1 and CDR2 (germline): SEHNR, FQNEAQ (reference sequence). The CDR3 consists of 14 residues. After removal of 2 bases from V and 5 bases from J, the junction contained 3 bases not matched to a gene. The CDR3, as DNA: TGTGCCAGCAGCTTAAAGCGGGAGAGAGATACGCAGTATTTT. Translated: CASSLKRERDTQYF.

The chain is built from TRBV9 and TRBJ1-5; D call uncertain. The ends were cut back, 1 base at V and 2 bases at J, with 4 bases in the middle. This CDR3 has 13 amino acids. Germline V CDR1 and CDR2: SGDLS, YYNGEE. CDR3 sequence reads: CASSVYGNQPQHF. CDR3 coding DNA: TGTGCCAGCAGCGTATACGGCAATCAGCCCCAGCATTTT.

V usage is TRBV29-1 and J usage is TRBJ1-3; 8 bases fit TRBD1. Germline V gene data show CDR1 as SQVTM and CDR2 as ANQGSEA. The CDR3 extends over 14 amino acids. V shed 6 bases and J 0 bases; nucleotides not matched to a gene: 4. The CDR3 bases are TGCAGCGTGGTACAGGGGGTCTCTGGAAACACCATATATTTT. Its translation is CSVVQGVSGNTIYF.

The rearrangement joins TRBV10-1 to TRBJ1-4, with D unclear. The germline V gene encodes CDR1 WNHNN and CDR2 SYGVQD (reference sequence). Trimming cost V 5 bases and J 8 bases, with 9 bases left between them. The CDR3 runs to 12 residues. CDR3 residues: CASSRPGEKLFF. The CDR3 DNA reads TGCGCCAGCAGTAGACCAGGAGAAAAACTGTTTTTT.